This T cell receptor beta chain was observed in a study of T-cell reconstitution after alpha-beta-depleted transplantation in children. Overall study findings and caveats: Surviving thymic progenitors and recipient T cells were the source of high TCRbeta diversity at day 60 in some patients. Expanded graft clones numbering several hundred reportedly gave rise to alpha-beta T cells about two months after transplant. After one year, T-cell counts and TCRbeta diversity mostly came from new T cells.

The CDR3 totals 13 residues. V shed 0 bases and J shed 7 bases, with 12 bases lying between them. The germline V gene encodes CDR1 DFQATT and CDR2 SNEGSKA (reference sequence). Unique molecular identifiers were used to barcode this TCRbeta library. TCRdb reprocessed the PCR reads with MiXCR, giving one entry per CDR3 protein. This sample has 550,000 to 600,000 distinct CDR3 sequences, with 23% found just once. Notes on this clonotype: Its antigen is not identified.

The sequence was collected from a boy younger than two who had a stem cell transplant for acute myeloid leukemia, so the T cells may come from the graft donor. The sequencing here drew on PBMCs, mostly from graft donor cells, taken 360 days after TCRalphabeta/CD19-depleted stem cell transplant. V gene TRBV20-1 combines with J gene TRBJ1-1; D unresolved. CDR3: CSARDFRPYEAFF. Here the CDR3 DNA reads TGCAGTGCTAGAGATTTTAGGCCCTATGAAGCTTTCTTT.